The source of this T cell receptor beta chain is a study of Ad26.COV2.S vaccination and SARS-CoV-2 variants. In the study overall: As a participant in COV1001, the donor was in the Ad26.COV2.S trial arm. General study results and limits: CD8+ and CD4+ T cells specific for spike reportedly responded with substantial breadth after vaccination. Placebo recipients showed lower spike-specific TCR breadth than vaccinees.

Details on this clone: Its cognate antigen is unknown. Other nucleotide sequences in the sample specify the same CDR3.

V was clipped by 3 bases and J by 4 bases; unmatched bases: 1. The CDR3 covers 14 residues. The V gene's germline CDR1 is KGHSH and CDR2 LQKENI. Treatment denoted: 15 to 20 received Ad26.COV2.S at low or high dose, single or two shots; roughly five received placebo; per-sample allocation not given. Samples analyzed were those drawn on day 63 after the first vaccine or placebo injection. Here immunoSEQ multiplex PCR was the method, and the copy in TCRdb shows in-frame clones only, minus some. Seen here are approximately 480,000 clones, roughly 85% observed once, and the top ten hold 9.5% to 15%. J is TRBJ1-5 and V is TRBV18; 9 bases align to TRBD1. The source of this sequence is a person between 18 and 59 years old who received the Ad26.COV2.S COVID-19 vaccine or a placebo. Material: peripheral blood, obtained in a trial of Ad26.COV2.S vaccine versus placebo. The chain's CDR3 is CASSPGQGNQPQHF. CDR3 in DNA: TGTGCCAGCTCACCGGGACAGGGTAATCAGCCCCAGCATTTT.